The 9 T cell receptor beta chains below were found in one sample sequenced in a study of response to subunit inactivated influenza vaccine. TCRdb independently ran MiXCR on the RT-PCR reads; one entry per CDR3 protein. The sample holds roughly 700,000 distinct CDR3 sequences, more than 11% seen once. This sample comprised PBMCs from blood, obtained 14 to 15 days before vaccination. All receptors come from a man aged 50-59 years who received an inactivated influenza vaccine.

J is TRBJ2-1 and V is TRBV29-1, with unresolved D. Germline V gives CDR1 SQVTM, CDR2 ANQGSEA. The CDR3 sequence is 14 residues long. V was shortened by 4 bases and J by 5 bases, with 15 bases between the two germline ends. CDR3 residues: CSVGMRRKNNEQFF. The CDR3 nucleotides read TGCAGCGTTGGTATGCGGCGGAAAAACAATGAGCAGTTCTTC.

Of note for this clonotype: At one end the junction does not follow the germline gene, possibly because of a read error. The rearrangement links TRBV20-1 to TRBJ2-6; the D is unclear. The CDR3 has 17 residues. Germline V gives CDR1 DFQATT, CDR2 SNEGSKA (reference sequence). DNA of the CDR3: TGCTGTGCTAGAATTCCGGGTATTAGCTCTGGGGCCAACGTCCTGACTTTC. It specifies CCARIPGISSGANVLTF.

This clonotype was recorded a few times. CDR3 DNA sequence: TGTGCCACCAGTGACCCGAGAGCGGGAAGAGCCTACAATGAGCAGTTCTTC. This translates into CATSDPRAGRAYNEQFF. This chain uses TRBV24-1 with TRBJ2-1; 7 nucleotides agree with TRBD2. Per the germline V gene, CDR1 is KGHDR and CDR2 is SFDVKD. The CDR3 totals 17 residues. Trimming took 4 bases from V and 2 from J; bases not matched to a gene: 10.

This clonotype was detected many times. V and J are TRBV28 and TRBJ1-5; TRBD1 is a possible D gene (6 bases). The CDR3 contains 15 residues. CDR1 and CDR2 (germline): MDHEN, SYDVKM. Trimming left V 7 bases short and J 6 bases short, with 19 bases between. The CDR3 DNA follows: TGTGCCAGCATCCCCTTGGGGGGCGCGGGTCAGCCCCAGCATTTT. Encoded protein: CASIPLGGAGQPQHF.

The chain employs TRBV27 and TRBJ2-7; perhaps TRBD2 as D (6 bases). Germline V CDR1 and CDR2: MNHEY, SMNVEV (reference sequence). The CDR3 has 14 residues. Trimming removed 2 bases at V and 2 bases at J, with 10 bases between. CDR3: CASSLPGEAYEQYF. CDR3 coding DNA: TGTGCCAGCAGTTTACCGGGGGAAGCCTACGAGCAGTACTTC.

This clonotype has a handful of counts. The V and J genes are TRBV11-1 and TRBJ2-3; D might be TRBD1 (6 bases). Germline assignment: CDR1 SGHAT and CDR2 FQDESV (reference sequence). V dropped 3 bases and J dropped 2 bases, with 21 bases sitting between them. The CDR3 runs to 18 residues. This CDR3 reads CASSLYSSRTANTDTQYF. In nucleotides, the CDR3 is TGTGCCAGCAGCTTGTATAGCTCACGGACAGCGAACACAGATACGCAGTATTTT.

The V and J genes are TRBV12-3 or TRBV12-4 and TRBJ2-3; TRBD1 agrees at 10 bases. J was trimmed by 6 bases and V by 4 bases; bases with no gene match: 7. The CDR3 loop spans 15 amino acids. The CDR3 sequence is CASSSPGQGLDTQYF. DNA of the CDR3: TGTGCCAGCAGTTCGCCGGGACAGGGGCTTGATACGCAGTATTTT.

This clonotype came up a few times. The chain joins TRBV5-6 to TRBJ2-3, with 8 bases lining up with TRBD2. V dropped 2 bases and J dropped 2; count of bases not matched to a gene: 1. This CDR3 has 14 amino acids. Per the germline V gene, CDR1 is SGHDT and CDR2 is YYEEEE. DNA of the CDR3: TGTGCCAGCAGCTTTGGACTAGCCACAGATACGCAGTATTTT. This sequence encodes CASSFGLATDTQYF.

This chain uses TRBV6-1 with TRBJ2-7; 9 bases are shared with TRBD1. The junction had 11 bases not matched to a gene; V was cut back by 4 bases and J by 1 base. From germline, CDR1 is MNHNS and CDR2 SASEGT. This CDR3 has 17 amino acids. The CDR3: CASSARGQGNPSYEQYF. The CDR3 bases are TGTGCCAGCAGTGCCCGGGGACAGGGTAACCCATCCTACGAGCAGTACTTC.